What follows are 30 T cell receptor beta chains derived from one specimen sequenced in a study of PD-L1 blockade in urothelial cancer. Clones were read by immunoSEQ multiplex PCR, and TCRdb kept only the in-frame ones, dropping some. The sample has about 87,000 clones, around 92% seen once. Time point defined: pretreatment peripheral blood. Sample: PBMCs, taken around atezolizumab (anti-PD-L1) treatment. These receptors were obtained from a woman of 80 years or more with urothelial cancer.

This rearrangement joins TRBV19 to TRBJ2-3; 13 bases match TRBD2. The CDR3 is 16 amino acids. Germline CDR1 LNHDA, CDR2 SQIVND (reference sequence). With 5 bases clipped from V and 4 bases from J, the junction kept 6 bases outside the gene matches. The CDR3 protein is CASSELAGGPSDTQYF. CDR3 nucleotides: TGTGCCAGTAGTGAACTAGCGGGAGGGCCGTCAGATACGCAGTATTTT. Full variable domain (outside the CDR3, taken from reference TRBV19 and TRBJ2-3): DGGITQSPKYLFRKEGQNVTLSCEQNLNHDAMYWYRQDPGQGLRLIYYSQIVNDFQKGDIAEGYSVSREKKESFPLTVTSAQKNPTAFYLCASSELAGGPSDTQYFGPGTRLTVL.

The chain carries TRBV28 and TRBJ1-1, with 8 nucleotides matching TRBD1. The CDR3 covers 14 residues. Germline V CDR1 and CDR2: MDHEN, SYDVKM. V lost 3 bases, J lost 1 base, and 1 base stayed unmatched. The CDR3 DNA reads as TGTGCCAGCAGTTTGGGGACAGGGAACACTGAAGCTTTCTTT. This gives the protein CASSLGTGNTEAFF. Complete variable domain (other parts from reference TRBV28 and TRBJ1-1): DVKVTQSSRYLVKRTGEKVFLECVQDMDHENMFWYRQDPGLGLRLIYFSYDVKMKEKGDIPEGYSVSREKKERFSLILESASTNQTSMYLCASSLGTGNTEAFFGQGTRLTVV.

The chain recombines TRBV7-8 with TRBJ1-2; 12 positions match TRBD1. There are 15 residues in the CDR3. After removal of 5 bases from V and 8 bases from J, the junction contained 9 bases not matched to a gene. Per germline, CDR1 SGHVS and CDR2 FQNEAQ. The CDR3 loop reads CASSPSPGTGGGYTF. The CDR3 DNA reads as TGTGCCAGCAGCCCGTCCCCCGGGACAGGGGGCGGCTACACCTTC.

The DNA of the CDR3 is TGTGCCAGCTCACCAGCGGGAGGGCCGGGGGAGCAGTACTTC. This encodes CASSPAGGPGEQYF. J is TRBJ2-7 and V is TRBV18; 9 bases fit TRBD2. Germline assignment: CDR1 KGHSH and CDR2 LQKENI. There are 14 residues in the CDR3. Germline trimming cut 2 bases from V and 7 bases from J; bases unmatched to any gene: 6.

This chain joins TRBV11-3 and TRBJ1-1; D perhaps matches TRBD1 (5 bases). V dropped 2 bases and J dropped 1 base, with 5 bases sitting between them. Germline V gene sequence: CDR1 SGHNT, CDR2 YENEEA. The CDR3 has 13 residues. The CDR3 DNA follows: TGTGCCAGCAGCTTAACAGGGAACACTGAAGCTTTCTTT. It translates to CASSLTGNTEAFF.

A remark on this clone: Distinct nucleotide sequences in the sample also encode this CDR3. J is TRBJ2-7 and V is TRBV7-9, with TRBD1 matching 7 bases. Trimming cost V 1 base and J 0 bases; bases outside gene matches: 0. The CDR3 spans 14 residues. Germline lookup yields CDR1 SEHNR and CDR2 FQNEAQ (reference sequence). DNA of the CDR3: TGTGCCAGCAGCTTAGGGACAGGCTCCTACGAGCAGTACTTC. It translates to CASSLGTGSYEQYF.

The V gene is TRBV19, the J gene TRBJ1-2, with a tentative D call TRBD1 (6 bases). Per the germline V gene, CDR1 is LNHDA and CDR2 is SQIVND (reference sequence). Trimming left V 5 bases short and J 6 bases short, with 10 bases between. The CDR3 is made up of 12 amino acids. Here the CDR3 DNA reads TGTGCCAGTAGTGTACACAGGGATGGCTACACCTTC. It codes for CASSVHRDGYTF.

The chain joins TRBV21-1 to TRBJ2-1; TRBD2 was called by the table and not checked on the DNA. TRBV21-1 is deemed a pseudogene. The CDR3 length is 14 residues. This CDR3 is CASEGPRGNNEQFF. For the CDR3, the DNA is TGTGCCAGCGAGGGCCCCCGAGGGAACAATGAGCAGTTCTTC.

This chain links TRBV27 with TRBJ1-1; D ambiguous. Germline CDR1 MNHEY, CDR2 SMNVEV (reference sequence). The CDR3 length is 18 residues. The V end was cut by 5 bases, the J end by 2 bases, with 24 bases between. The CDR3 DNA follows: TGTGCCAGCAGTGCAAGGCGTAGCGCTAGCCGCACTAACACTGAAGCTTTCTTT. Its protein is CASSARRSASRTNTEAFF.

A few counts support this clone. Other DNA sequences from this sample encode an identical CDR3 as well. V is TRBV29-1 and J is TRBJ2-1, with TRBD2 matching over 9 bases. The germline gives CDR1 SQVTM, CDR2 ANQGSEA. This CDR3 is 13 amino acids long. The trim removed 3 bases at V and 4 bases at J, leaving 1 base unmatched. CDR3: CSVDAGGYNEQFF. The DNA of the CDR3 is TGCAGCGTTGACGCGGGAGGGTACAATGAGCAGTTCTTC.

V gene TRBV6-1 combines with J gene TRBJ1-5; 12 bases are a match to TRBD1. In germline, CDR1 is MNHNS, CDR2 SASEGT. This CDR3 is 15 amino acids long. Unmatched junction bases numbered 8, after V lost 7 bases and J lost 7 bases. CDR3 in DNA: TGTGCCAGCACCTTCGGGACAGGGGGCATGCAGCCCCAGCATTTT. Translated: CASTFGTGGMQPQHF.

The chain recombines TRBV28 with TRBJ1-5; 11 bases are shared with TRBD1. The CDR3 is made up of 15 amino acids. Germline assignment: CDR1 MDHEN and CDR2 SYDVKM. Trimming took 7 bases from V and 7 from J; bases not matched to a gene: 9. CDR3 DNA sequence: TGTGCCAGCACCAGGACAGGGGGCGCAGAGCAGCCCCAGCATTTT. Amino acid sequence: CASTRTGGAEQPQHF.

V and J are TRBV18 and TRBJ2-1, with 10 bases aligning to TRBD2. The CDR3 is made up of 17 amino acids. CDR1 and CDR2 (germline): KGHSH, LQKENI. Germline trimming cut 2 bases from V and 8 bases from J; bases unmatched to any gene: 12. The CDR3 reads CASSPKNQAGGPYEQFF. The CDR3 DNA is TGTGCCAGCTCACCAAAAAATCAAGCGGGAGGGCCGTATGAGCAGTTCTTC.

The gene calls are TRBV6-5 and TRBJ1-5; perhaps TRBD1 as D (5 bases). Germline CDR1 is MNHEY and CDR2 is SVGAGI. CDR3 length: 14 residues. The germline V and J ends were trimmed by 7 bases and 3 bases, with 13 bases remaining between them. CDR3 DNA: TGTGCCAGCACCGCATTGGGGCCCAATCAGCCCCAGCATTTT. Encoded protein: CASTALGPNQPQHF.

V gene TRBV4-2 combines with J gene TRBJ1-4; the match to TRBD1 covers 9 bases. Germline V gene lookup returns CDR1 LGHNA and CDR2 YNFKEQ. Unmatched junction bases numbered 8, after V lost 1 base and J lost 2 bases. This CDR3 region has 18 residues. CDR3: CASSQVVDRGATNEKLFF. As DNA, the CDR3 is TGTGCCAGCAGCCAAGTTGTGGACAGGGGTGCGACTAATGAAAAACTGTTTTTT.

In its sample, this clone was seen a few times. This rearrangement joins TRBV9 to TRBJ2-7; TRBD2 matches 13 bases. Germline V lookup: CDR1 SGDLS, CDR2 YYNGEE. J lost 4 bases, V lost 0 bases, and 1 base had no gene match. This CDR3 comprises 15 residues. CDR3 residues: CASSVEGLAGYEQYF. Written as DNA, the CDR3 is TGTGCCAGCAGCGTAGAGGGACTAGCGGGATACGAGCAGTACTTC.

The V and J genes are TRBV4-2 and TRBJ2-1; 8 bases align to TRBD2. V lost 0 bases and J lost 3; bases outside the gene matches: 19. The CDR3 totals 21 residues. Germline CDR1 is LGHNA and CDR2 is YNFKEQ. The CDR3 loop is CASSQDPAGLGSVGLYNEQFF. DNA for the CDR3: TGTGCCAGCAGCCAAGACCCCGCGGGACTAGGTTCAGTAGGGCTCTACAATGAGCAGTTCTTC.

The sample holds a few counts of this clone. The chain recombines TRBV6-1 with TRBJ1-5; D is unclear. CDR1 and CDR2 (germline): MNHNS, SASEGT. The CDR3 is 13 residues long. Trimming cost V 6 bases and J 5 bases, with 11 bases left between them. This chain's CDR3 is CASSRESDQPQHF. The CDR3 DNA is TGTGCCAGCAGCCGGGAATCGGATCAGCCCCAGCATTTT.

This clone was detected only once. The rearrangement links TRBV28 to TRBJ1-1; D is ambiguous. The CDR3 spans 16 residues. Germline-derived CDR1 and CDR2 are MDHEN and SYDVKM. The germline V and J ends were trimmed by 2 bases and 4 bases, with 17 bases remaining between them. CDR3 nucleotides: TGTGCCAGCAGTTTAATGGCCGCCGGCGGGAGCACTGAAGCTTTCTTT. It is translated as CASSLMAAGGSTEAFF.

The rearrangement joins TRBV2 to TRBJ2-7; the match to TRBD1 covers 7 bases. Germline assignment: CDR1 SNHLY and CDR2 FYNNEI. The CDR3 spans 13 residues. V lost 3 bases, J lost 6 bases, and 5 bases stayed unmatched. The CDR3 coding sequence is TGTGCCAGCAGTGACGGGACAGCCCGCGAGCAGTACTTC. Its translation: CASSDGTAREQYF.

The J gene is TRBJ1-2, the V gene TRBV18; 12 positions match TRBD1. This CDR3 is 17 amino acids long. Germline V gene sequence: CDR1 KGHSH, CDR2 LQKENI. V dropped 1 base and J dropped 3; count of bases not matched to a gene: 6. CDR3 sequence (DNA): TGTGCCAGCTCACCACGGGGGACAGGGGGCCGCTACTATGGCTACACCTTC. This sequence encodes CASSPRGTGGRYYGYTF.

The chain couples TRBV7-2 to TRBJ2-2; 11 nucleotides agree with TRBD2. The germline gives CDR1 SGHTA, CDR2 FQGNSA. This CDR3 is 15 amino acids long. J was trimmed by 7 bases and V by 5 bases; bases with no gene match: 6. The CDR3 spells CASSGSSGRVGELFF. CDR3 nucleotides: TGTGCCAGCAGCGGGAGTAGCGGGAGGGTCGGGGAGCTGTTTTTT.

This clone has just a few counts. J is TRBJ1-1 and V is TRBV30; D perhaps matches TRBD1 (5 bases). V was clipped by 0 bases and J by 3 bases, with 8 bases between them. CDR1 and CDR2 (germline): GTSNPN, SVGIG (reference sequence). The CDR3 contains 13 residues. CDR3 nucleotides: TGTGCCTGGAGTGTACGGGGGGACACTGAAGCTTTCTTT. Residues: CAWSVRGDTEAFF.

The chain joins TRBV19 to TRBJ2-3; D is possibly TRBD2 (6 bases). The germline CDR1 and CDR2 sequences are LNHDA and SQIVND (reference sequence). V was shortened by 7 bases and J by 2 bases, with 13 bases between the two germline ends. The CDR3 consists of 14 residues. CDR3: CASMGRLSTDTQYF. The CDR3 DNA is TGTGCCAGTATGGGGAGGCTTTCCACAGATACGCAGTATTTT.

The CDR3 region is CASSFGGTNYEQYF. In DNA, the CDR3 is TGTGCCAGCAGTTTTGGTGGGACTAACTACGAGCAGTACTTC. The chain uses TRBV28 and TRBJ2-7, with 7 bases aligning to TRBD2. J gave up 3 bases and V 3 bases, and 5 bases lay outside the gene matches. Germline V lookup: CDR1 MDHEN, CDR2 SYDVKM. The CDR3 length is 14 residues.

This clone has only one observation. This chain connects TRBV7-3 to TRBJ2-7, with D perhaps matching TRBD2 (5 bases). In germline, CDR1 is SGHTA, CDR2 FQGTGA. This CDR3 spans 16 amino acids. Trimming stripped 0 bases from V and 0 bases from J, with 12 bases between. The CDR3 sequence: CASSLTGSASSYEQYF. The DNA of the CDR3 is TGTGCCAGCAGCTTAACGGGTAGCGCCTCCTCCTACGAGCAGTACTTC.

The chain couples TRBV6-1 to TRBJ1-1; D gene uncertain. The V gene lost 2 bases and the J gene lost 6 bases, with 13 bases spanning the gap. The CDR3 extends over 14 amino acids. In germline, CDR1 is MNHNS, CDR2 SASEGT. The CDR3, as DNA: TGTGCCAGCAGTGAAAAACATAGCCGGGCTGAAGCTTTCTTT. Its translation: CASSEKHSRAEAFF.

The V and J genes are TRBV5-1 and TRBJ2-7, with D possibly being TRBD1 (6 bases). This CDR3 has 16 amino acids. Trimming took off 3 bases at V and 3 bases at J, with 19 bases between the two ends. Germline loops: CDR1 SGHRS, CDR2 YFSETQ. The CDR3 coding sequence is TGCGCCAGCAGCTCGGGTGGGACACAAGGGAACTACGAGCAGTACTTC. This encodes CASSSGGTQGNYEQYF. Full variable domain (remainder filled in from reference TRBV5-1 and TRBJ2-7): KAGVTQTPRYLIKTRGQQVTLSCSPISGHRSVSWYQQTPGQGLQFLFEYFSETQRNKGNFPGRFSGRQFSNSRSEMNVSTLELGDSALYLCASSSGGTQGNYEQYFGPGTRLTVT.

CDR3 bases: TGTGCCAGCAGCCCGACGGGGGATAGAAACTACGAGCAGTACTTC. Protein sequence: CASSPTGDRNYEQYF. V and J are TRBV5-4 and TRBJ2-7; tentatively, D is TRBD2 (6 bases). V was clipped by 4 bases and J by 3 bases, with 17 bases between them. The CDR3 is made up of 15 amino acids. Germline V gene data show CDR1 as SGHNT and CDR2 as YYREEE (reference sequence).

The chain uses TRBV30 and TRBJ2-6; 10 positions agree with TRBD1. Germline values: CDR1 GTSNPN, CDR2 SVGIG (reference sequence). CDR3 length: 13 amino acids. V was pared by 2 bases and J by 13 bases, with 5 bases of the junction left unmatched. CDR3 amino acids: CAWSTRTGGVLTF. In nucleotides, the CDR3 is TGTGCCTGGAGTACCCGGACAGGGGGGGTCCTGACTTTC. Together with reference TRBV30 and TRBJ2-6, the CDR3 gives the full variable domain: SQTIHQWPATLVQPVGSPLSLECTVEGTSNPNLYWYRQAAGRGLQLLFYSVGIGQISSEVPQNLSASRPQDRQFILSSKKLLLSDSGFYLCAWSTRTGGVLTFGAGSRLTVL.